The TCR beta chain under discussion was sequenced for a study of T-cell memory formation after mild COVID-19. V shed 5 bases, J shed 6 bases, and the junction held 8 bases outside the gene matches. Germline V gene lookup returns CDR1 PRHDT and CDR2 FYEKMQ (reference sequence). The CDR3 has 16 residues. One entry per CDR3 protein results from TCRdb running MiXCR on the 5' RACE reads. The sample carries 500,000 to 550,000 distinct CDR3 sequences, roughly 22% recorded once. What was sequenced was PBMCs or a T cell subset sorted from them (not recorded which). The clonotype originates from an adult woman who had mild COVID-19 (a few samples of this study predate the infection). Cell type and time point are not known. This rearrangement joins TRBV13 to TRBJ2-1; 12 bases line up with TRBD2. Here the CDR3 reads CASSATGLAGSNEQFF. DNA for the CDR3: TGTGCCAGCAGCGCTACGGGACTAGCGGGTTCCAATGAGCAGTTCTTC.